A selection of T cell receptor beta chains follows, all from one sample in a study of identical twins. MiXCR, applied by TCRdb to the 5' RACE reads, yields one record per CDR3 protein. The profile shows 500,000 or so distinct CDR3 sequences, less than 25% of them singletons. These data are also associated with another study on T cells expressing NK-cell markers.

Sample: CD4+ T cells sorted from blood. The receptors shown here come from a young woman in good health. Each CDR3 is given with its conserved first and last residue. D genes are given only for firm matches. The size entry is marked missing in some rows and otherwise reads once, few, many or a size class.

V gene	D gene	J gene	clone size	CDR3 protein	CDR3 DNA
TRBV7-4	TRBD2	TRBJ2-2	once	CASRLGVAGAPKNTGELFF	TGTGCCAGCAGGCTCGGGGTAGCGGGGGCCCCAAAGAACACCGGGGAGCTGTTTTTT
TRBV27	NA	TRBJ1-2	few	CASSPAGAGGYTF	TGTGCCAGCAGTCCCGCAGGGGCTGGTGGCTACACCTTC
TRBV20-1	TRBD2	TRBJ2-7	NA	CSGLAGVEQYF	TGCAGTGGACTAGCGGGAGTCGAGCAGTACTTC
TRBV5-1	TRBD2	TRBJ2-1	many	CASSTGTSALSYNEQFF	TGCGCCAGCAGCACGGGGACTAGCGCCTTATCCTACAATGAGCAGTTCTTC
TRBV4-3	TRBD2	TRBJ2-1	NA	CASSPTLGLGQFF	TGCGCCAGCAGCCCCACCCTGGGACTAGGGCAATTCTTC
TRBV5-8	NA	TRBJ1-6	NA	CASSWEGSSSRGLLHF	TGTGCCAGCAGCTGGGAGGGGTCCTCTTCACGCGGTCTCCTCCACTTT
TRBV12-3/TRBV12-4	NA	TRBJ2-7	few	CASSHGTNGEQYF	TGTGCCAGCAGCCACGGGACAAACGGGGAGCAGTACTTC
TRBV6-1	NA	TRBJ1-5	NA	CASSEAAGYQPQHF	TGTGCCAGCAGTGAAGCGGCAGGCTATCAGCCCCAGCATTTT
TRBV7-8	NA	TRBJ2-5	once	CASSPEGHTGIVETQYF	TGTGCCAGCAGCCCGGAAGGTCATACAGGGATCGTCGAGACCCAGTACTTC
TRBV7-7	NA	TRBJ2-5	NA	CASSHRGETQYF	TGTGCCAGCAGCCATCGTGGGGAGACCCAGTACTTC
TRBV10-3	NA	TRBJ2-5	many	CAIKASQETQYF	TGTGCCATCAAAGCAAGCCAAGAGACCCAGTACTTC
TRBV20-1	TRBD2	TRBJ2-7	NA	CSARIISGTYEQYF	TGCAGTGCCCGAATAATTAGCGGGACCTACGAGCAGTACTTC
TRBV6-1	NA	TRBJ2-4	NA	CASSEALRQGGKNIQYF	TGTGCCAGCAGTGAAGCGCTTCGGCAGGGGGGCAAAAACATTCAGTACTTC
TRBV20-1	TRBD1	TRBJ1-2	NA	CSAAREGASRGYTF	TGCAGTGCGGCAAGGGAGGGGGCGTCTCGTGGCTACACCTTC
TRBV20-1	TRBD2	TRBJ2-3	few	CSARTSGWDTQYF	TGCAGTGCCCGGACTAGCGGGTGGGATACGCAGTATTTT
TRBV7-6	NA	TRBJ2-7	few	CASSSTGRGYEQYF	TGTGCCAGCAGCTCCACAGGGAGGGGTTACGAGCAGTACTTC
TRBV20-1	TRBD2	TRBJ2-3	few	CSAPGLVVSDTQYF	TGCAGTGCTCCGGGACTAGTAGTTTCAGATACGCAGTATTTT
TRBV20-1	NA	TRBJ2-3	NA	CSKKSVFTDTQYF	TGCAGTAAGAAAAGCGTTTTCACAGATACGCAGTATTTT
TRBV20-1	NA	TRBJ1-2	few	CSASRGKGGYTF	TGCAGTGCTAGCCGGGGTAAGGGAGGCTACACCTTC
TRBV11-2	NA	TRBJ2-2	NA	CASSPRMVAVTGELFF	TGTGCCAGCAGCCCCCGGATGGTTGCGGTCACCGGGGAGCTGTTTTTT
TRBV5-5	TRBD2	TRBJ2-1	NA	CATRAGGIYNEQFF	TGTGCCACCCGAGCGGGAGGGATCTACAATGAGCAGTTCTTC
TRBV12-3/TRBV12-4	NA	TRBJ2-7	many	CASGRGSYEQYF	TGTGCCAGCGGACGAGGCTCCTACGAGCAGTACTTC
TRBV4-1	NA	TRBJ2-3	NA	CASSQQDSTDTQYF	TGCGCCAGCAGCCAACAGGACTCCACAGATACGCAGTATTTT
TRBV5-1	NA	TRBJ2-6	once	CASSFPDSGANVLTF	TGCGCCAGCAGCTTCCCCGACTCTGGGGCCAACGTCCTGACTTTC
TRBV9	TRBD2	TRBJ2-5	NA	CASSVVLAGGSQETQYF	TGTGCCAGCAGCGTAGTACTAGCGGGGGGAAGTCAAGAGACCCAGTACTTC
TRBV20-1	TRBD2	TRBJ2-3	few	CSAGTSGGQGTQYF	TGCAGTGCTGGGACTAGCGGGGGTCAGGGTACGCAGTATTTT
TRBV20-1	NA	TRBJ2-4	NA	CSAGTLFVAKNIQYF	TGCAGTGCAGGCACCCTTTTTGTAGCCAAAAACATTCAGTACTTC
TRBV5-6	NA	TRBJ2-1	NA	CASSLVRVGEQFF	TGTGCCAGCAGCTTGGTCAGGGTTGGTGAGCAGTTCTTC
TRBV7-2	NA	TRBJ2-3	many	CASSSGEGTDTQYF	TGTGCCAGCAGTTCGGGGGAGGGCACAGATACGCAGTATTTT
TRBV7-2	TRBD2	TRBJ2-1	NA	CASSPSAGAYNEQFF	TGTGCCAGCAGCCCTTCAGCGGGGGCCTACAATGAGCAGTTCTTC
TRBV7-2	TRBD1	TRBJ2-6	few	CASSLQGAGGANVLTF	TGTGCCAGCAGCTTACAGGGGGCGGGTGGGGCCAACGTCCTGACTTTC
TRBV20-1	TRBD2	TRBJ2-7	NA	CSARGLAGDEQYF	TGCAGTGCTAGGGGACTAGCGGGAGACGAGCAGTACTTC